Below are 29 T cell receptor beta chains sequenced from a single sample in a study of regulatory T cells in long-lasting Graves disease. Time point meaning: newly diagnosed GD, antithyroid drugs for less than 3 months. Following extraction of RNA from PBMCs, that RNA was used to make the TCR library. Construction of TCR beta libraries relied on iRepertoire HTBI primers and on Arm-PCR targeting CDR3 regions. TCRdb re-called the multiplex PCR reads through MiXCR, storing one row per CDR3 protein. The repertoire holds approximately 480,000 distinct CDR3 sequences, around 15% seen once, with approximately 12% in the top ten. These data also formed part of another study, on T cells in Graves' hyperthyroidism and ophthalmopathy.

The sequences come from peripheral blood mononuclear cells (PBMCs), collected at new diagnosis, from a patient treated with antithyroid drugs. These receptors all come from a man aged 35 to 55 with Graves disease.

This clonotype has more than one count but fewer than ten. J is TRBJ1-2 and V is TRBV28; D is ambiguous. CDR1 is MDHEN, CDR2 SYDVKM, per germline. V dropped 1 base and J dropped 4 bases, with 13 bases sitting between them. The CDR3 is made up of 15 amino acids. This CDR3 is CASSLFSGLGYGYTF. The CDR3 DNA is TGTGCCAGCAGTTTATTTTCGGGCCTGGGCTATGGCTACACCTTC.

J is TRBJ2-3 and V is TRBV14; 15 bases are a match to TRBD2. Losses at the gene ends were 4 bases for V and 3 bases for J; bases not matched to a gene: 5. Germline V lookup: CDR1 SGHDN, CDR2 FVKESK. The CDR3 consists of 17 residues. The chain's CDR3 is CASSLPGLAGGTDTQYF. DNA of the CDR3: TGTGCCAGCAGCCTACCGGGACTAGCGGGAGGAACAGATACGCAGTATTTT.

In its sample, this clonotype was seen many times. This chain uses TRBV6-1 with TRBJ2-5; 9 positions agree with TRBD2. The CDR3 consists of 13 residues. Germline loops: CDR1 MNHNS, CDR2 SASEGT. Trimming at V came to 7 bases and at J to 3 bases, leaving 3 bases not matched to a gene. The CDR3 here is CASNRLAEETQYF. CDR3 DNA: TGTGCCAGCAACCGACTAGCGGAAGAGACCCAGTACTTC.

The table lists this clonotype with many counts. The chain combines TRBV3-1 with TRBJ2-1; 8 bases are a match to TRBD1. Trimming removed 0 bases from V and 7 bases from J; junction bases left unmatched: 11. Germline V gene data show CDR1 as LGHDT and CDR2 as YNNKEL (reference sequence). This CDR3 has 17 residues. The CDR3 protein is CASSQDLGQGIGNEQFF. Written as DNA, the CDR3 is TGTGCCAGCAGCCAAGACCTAGGACAGGGCATTGGAAATGAGCAGTTCTTC.

This clonotype was observed at least ten times. The chain is built from TRBV20-1 and TRBJ2-3, with D hard to call. Trimming took 5 bases from V and 0 from J, leaving 15 bases between them. Germline values: CDR1 DFQATT, CDR2 SNEGSKA (reference sequence). The CDR3 contains 15 residues. Here the CDR3 reads CSAFAAVGSTDTQYF. The CDR3 DNA reads as TGCAGTGCTTTTGCCGCGGTGGGTAGCACAGATACGCAGTATTTT.

In its sample, this clonotype was seen many times. The V and J genes are TRBV12-3 or TRBV12-4 and TRBJ1-5; no definite D call. The germline V and J ends were trimmed by 6 bases and 2 bases, with 5 bases remaining between them. This CDR3 is 12 amino acids long. The CDR3 region is CASSFGNQPQHF. In nucleotides, the CDR3 is TGTGCCAGCAGCTTCGGCAATCAGCCCCAGCATTTT.

This clonotype was seen more than once but under ten times. The V and J genes are TRBV4-1 and TRBJ2-1; 16 nucleotides align to TRBD2. CDR1 and CDR2 from the germline V gene are MGHRA and YSYEKL. The CDR3 has 18 residues. Trimming removed 4 bases from V and 9 bases from J; junction bases left unmatched: 12. The CDR3 loop is CASSPPGLAGGPEIEQFF. In DNA form, the CDR3 reads TGCGCCAGCAGCCCACCGGGACTAGCGGGAGGGCCAGAAATTGAGCAGTTCTTC.

This clonotype was detected ten times or more. The chain is built from TRBV2 and TRBJ1-2, with unresolved D. The CDR3 loop spans 14 amino acids. V lost 4 bases to trimming and J lost 5 bases, with 14 bases between them. In germline, CDR1 is SNHLY, CDR2 FYNNEI. As DNA, the CDR3 is TGTGCCAGCAGTGTCACCGGACTCGGGTATGGCTACACCTTC. Amino acids: CASSVTGLGYGYTF.

With regard to this clonotype: A much more abundant neighbour one base away suggests this may be a read error. This rearrangement joins TRBV10-3 to TRBJ1-1, with D unclear. Germline V gene data show CDR1 as ENHRY and CDR2 as SYGVKD. V was clipped by 2 bases and J by 0 bases, with 10 bases between them. The CDR3 extends over 15 amino acids. CDR3 in amino acids: CAISEEQFLNTEAFF. For the CDR3, the DNA is TGTGCCATCAGTGAGGAACAATTCTTGAACACTGAAGCTTTCTTT.

The chain is built from TRBV20-1 and TRBJ1-1; TRBD1 agrees at 12 bases. The CDR3 extends over 14 amino acids. Germline values: CDR1 DFQATT, CDR2 SNEGSKA (reference sequence). The CDR3 nucleotides are TGCAGAGCTCCGGGACAGGGGGCAGGGGCTGAAGCTTTCTTT. Translation: CRAPGQGAGAEAFF.

This clonotype was detected only a few times. The chain combines TRBV15 with TRBJ2-1; 12 bases line up with TRBD2. Per the germline V gene, CDR1 is LNHNV and CDR2 is YYDKDF (reference sequence). This CDR3 comprises 15 residues. The V and J ends lost 3 bases and 7 bases, in that order; junction bases with no gene match: 4. The CDR3, as DNA: TGTGCCACCAGCAGGACTAGCGGGAGAGTTAATGAGCAGTTCTTC. Encoded protein: CATSRTSGRVNEQFF.

The sample holds many counts of this clonotype. The chain is built from TRBV12-3 or TRBV12-4 and TRBJ2-2; no definite D call. Trimming pared 7 bases from V and 0 bases from J, leaving 12 bases between. The CDR3 is 15 amino acids. The CDR3 DNA reads as TGTGCCAGCAACCCCTTTGGGACGAACACCGGGGAGCTGTTTTTT. It translates to CASNPFGTNTGELFF.

The rearrangement joins TRBV20-1 to TRBJ1-5, with D hard to call. Germline-derived CDR1 and CDR2 are DFQATT and SNEGSKA (reference sequence). V was clipped by 0 bases and J by 6 bases, with 9 bases between them. This CDR3 region has 13 residues. The CDR3 is CSARDRKGQPQHF. The CDR3 region has the DNA TGCAGTGCTAGAGATCGAAAGGGTCAGCCCCAGCATTTT.

In its sample, this clonotype was seen a few times. The chain combines TRBV7-8 with TRBJ2-1; no clear D. The V and J ends lost 1 base and 8 bases respectively, with 15 bases between them. Germline V gene sequence: CDR1 SGHVS, CDR2 FQNEAQ. CDR3 length equals 15 residues. The CDR3 protein is CASSLEHERSHEQFF. CDR3 in DNA: TGTGCCAGCAGCTTAGAACACGAGAGGTCCCATGAGCAGTTCTTC.

This clonotype was seen ten or more times. V gene TRBV27 combines with J gene TRBJ2-1, with 8 bases aligning to TRBD2. This CDR3 spans 13 amino acids. V was pared by 5 bases and J by 6 bases, with 3 bases of the junction left unmatched. Germline CDR1 MNHEY, CDR2 SMNVEV (reference sequence). The CDR3 region has the DNA TGTGCCAGCAGTAGCGGACTAGCCAATGAGCAGTTCTTC. Translated, it gives CASSSGLANEQFF.

The chain has TRBV19 and TRBJ2-5, with D unresolved. V lost 1 base to trimming and J lost 0 bases, with 15 bases between them. Germline lookup yields CDR1 LNHDA and CDR2 SQIVND (reference sequence). This CDR3 contains 17 residues. This CDR3 reads CASSIGIAVQDQETQYF. DNA of the CDR3: TGTGCCAGTAGTATAGGGATTGCGGTCCAGGACCAAGAGACCCAGTACTTC.

The genes are TRBV5-4 and TRBJ2-4; 7 bases fit TRBD1. The CDR3 loop spans 19 amino acids. Germline V gene sequence: CDR1 SGHNT, CDR2 YYREEE (reference sequence). V lost 3 bases, J lost 7 bases, and 22 bases stayed unmatched. The CDR3 sequence: CASSSRKPQTGTVANIQYF. DNA for the CDR3: TGTGCCAGCAGCTCCCGTAAACCCCAGACAGGGACGGTTGCGAACATTCAGTACTTC.

Regarding this clonotype: One end of the junction does not line up with germline, which may come from a read error. V gene TRBV29-1 combines with J gene TRBJ2-7; 9 nucleotides match TRBD1. From germline, CDR1 is SQVTM and CDR2 ANQGSEA. This CDR3 region has 13 residues. Here the CDR3 DNA reads TGCAGCGTCTGGACAGGGGATTCCTACAAGCAGTACTTC. Amino acid sequence: CSVWTGDSYKQYF.

This clonotype was observed at least ten times. The rearrangement joins TRBV6-1 to TRBJ2-1, with 7 bases identical to TRBD2. This CDR3 spans 17 amino acids. Germline V gives CDR1 MNHNS, CDR2 SASEGT. After removal of 2 bases from V and 5 bases from J, the junction contained 12 bases not matched to a gene. Here the CDR3 reads CASSESGLGLADNEQFF. CDR3 coding DNA: TGTGCCAGCAGTGAAAGCGGGTTGGGGCTAGCGGACAATGAGCAGTTCTTC.

Concerning this clonotype: A junction boundary mismatches the germline segment, possibly from a read error. This rearrangement joins TRBV14 to TRBJ2-3; D might be TRBD2 (6 bases). CDR1 is SGHDN and CDR2 is FVKESK in the germline V gene. The CDR3 extends over 16 amino acids. The CDR3 DNA is TGTGCCAGCAGCCAAGTAGGCGTCGGGAGCAGAGATACGCAGTATTTT. Its protein product is CASSQVGVGSRDTQYF.

This clonotype was counted only a few times. The V call is TRBV27, the J call TRBJ2-7; TRBD2 matches 8 bases. The CDR3 totals 15 residues. J was trimmed by 1 base and V by 2 bases; bases with no gene match: 4. Germline V gene lookup returns CDR1 MNHEY and CDR2 SMNVEV (reference sequence). The CDR3 region is CASSLLSGRSYEQYF. CDR3 in DNA: TGTGCCAGCAGTTTACTAAGCGGGAGATCCTACGAGCAGTACTTC.

The V and J genes are TRBV9 and TRBJ2-7; perhaps D is TRBD1 or TRBD2 (6 bases each). V dropped 1 base and J dropped 5 bases, with 10 bases sitting between them. The CDR3 has 13 amino acids. Germline V gene lookup returns CDR1 SGDLS and CDR2 YYNGEE. The CDR3 DNA follows: TGTGCCAGCAGCGTAACCGGGGGCGACGAGCAGTACTTC. Its translation is CASSVTGGDEQYF.

This clonotype was detected only a few times. The chain combines TRBV9 with TRBJ2-5, with 8 bases aligning to TRBD1. The germline gives CDR1 SGDLS, CDR2 YYNGEE. The V segment lost 4 bases and the J segment 1 base; nucleotides outside the gene matches: 12. The CDR3 has 17 residues. CDR3 region: CASSPRDRRLFQETQYF. The DNA of the CDR3 is TGTGCCAGCAGCCCCCGGGACAGGCGACTTTTCCAAGAGACCCAGTACTTC.

This clonotype showed up many times. This chain connects TRBV7-9 to TRBJ1-4; 7 bases agree with TRBD1. J was trimmed by 5 bases and V by 2 bases; bases with no gene match: 2. The CDR3 loop spans 14 amino acids. Germline-derived CDR1 and CDR2 are SEHNR and FQNEAQ (reference sequence). The CDR3 is CASSLRQGNEKLFF. The CDR3, as DNA: TGTGCCAGCAGCTTAAGACAGGGAAATGAAAAACTGTTTTTT.

This clonotype was counted at least ten times. J is TRBJ2-3 and V is TRBV6-2 or TRBV6-3, with 7 bases matching TRBD2. V trimming: 5 bases; J trimming: 4 bases; junction bases outside the gene matches: 6. CDR1 and CDR2 (germline): MNHEY, SVGEGT. CDR3 length equals 14 residues. The CDR3 nucleotides are TGTGCCAGCAGTGAAGAGGGACTACCAGATACGCAGTATTTT. Amino acids: CASSEEGLPDTQYF.

This clonotype was seen a handful of times. The V gene is TRBV19, the J gene TRBJ2-2; either TRBD1 or TRBD2 may supply D (5 bases each). CDR1 is LNHDA and CDR2 is SQIVND in the germline V gene (reference sequence). The V end was cut by 0 bases, the J end by 6 bases, with 11 bases between. This CDR3 region has 15 residues. The CDR3 DNA reads as TGTGCCAGTAGTATAGATGGGAGAGGGGCCGGGGAGCTGTTTTTT. It codes for CASSIDGRGAGELFF.

This clonotype occurred a few times. V usage is TRBV5-1 and J usage is TRBJ2-2, with D maybe TRBD1 (5 bases). The CDR3 runs 16 residues. V was clipped by 1 base and J by 9 bases, with 19 bases between them. Germline CDR1 and CDR2: SGHRS and YFSETQ. CDR3 in DNA: TGCGCCAGCAGCTTGTCGGACACACTGCTCCGGCGGGAGCTGTTTTTT. It codes for CASSLSDTLLRRELFF.

A word on this clonotype: An end of the junction does not agree with germline; a read error may underlie this. The chain uses TRBV6-2 or TRBV6-3 and TRBJ2-2; no reliable D call. Germline V gene sequence: CDR1 MNHEY, CDR2 SVGEGT. The CDR3 is 14 amino acids. CDR3 amino acids: CASSMYANSGELFF. In DNA, the CDR3 is TGTGCCAGCAGTATGTACGCTAACAGCGGGGAGCTGTTTTTT.

This clonotype was detected ten times or more. The CDR3 bases are TGTGCCAGCAGCTTAGCCCCAGGGGGCCATGGTTACTTC. This gives the protein CASSLAPGGHGYF. The rearrangement uses TRBV7-9 and TRBJ2-7; 8 bases line up with TRBD1. The CDR3 has 13 residues. CDR1 and CDR2 (germline): SEHNR, FQNEAQ (reference sequence). V was pared by 0 bases and J by 13 bases, with 8 bases of the junction left unmatched.